This TCR beta chain was sequenced in a study of blood T cells in healthy people across ages. Then a second PCR, running about 6 to 11 cycles, was carried out with a sample-barcoded 5' primer and a J-beta primer mix. TCRdb re-called the 5' RACE reads through MiXCR, storing one row per CDR3 protein. The data contain about 630,000 distinct CDR3 sequences, about 21% of them singletons. This clonotype was detected only a few times. The CDR3 has 13 amino acids. V shed 4 bases and J shed 2 bases, with 9 bases lying between them. In germline, CDR1 is MNHNS, CDR2 SASEGT. This receptor was identified in an older man in good health. Sequenced input: blood. The chain employs TRBV6-1 and TRBJ2-7; tentative D call: TRBD1 (6 bases). CDR3 nucleotide sequence: TGTGCCAGCAGTGTACAGGGTCCCTACGAGCAGTACTTC. As protein: CASSVQGPYEQYF.